These T cell receptor beta chains were read from a single sample in a study of blood T cell repertoires in COVID-19. Sequencing used immunoSEQ multiplex PCR; TCRdb keeps in-frame clones, though not all of them. The table shows 120,000 to 150,000 clones, with approximately 87% occurring only once. The material sequenced was PBMCs or T cells enriched from blood (not recorded which). These receptors were taken from a man between 45 and 60 years old in a cohort exposed to, infected with or recovered from COVID-19 (not recorded which). Each CDR3 is given with its conserved first and last residue. D genes are given only for firm matches. Size is stated for part of the rows, as once, few or many counts, or as a class when the clone is expanded.

TRBV5-6,.,.,14,TRBJ2-7,CASSPTPTNYEQYF,TGTGCCAGCAGCCCTACCCCTACTAACTACGAGCAGTACTTC
TRBV4-2,.,.,16,TRBJ1-5,CASSQYQANNNQPQHF,TGTGCCAGCAGCCAATACCAGGCGAACAACAATCAGCCCCAGCATTTT
TRBV3-1/TRBV3-2,.,.,16,TRBJ2-1,CASSPWLLGSYNEQFF,TGTGCCAGCAGCCCATGGTTGCTAGGCTCCTACAATGAGCAGTTCTTC
TRBV29-1,.,TRBD2,13,TRBJ2-3,CSTDRTSGYTQYF,TGCAGCACCGATAGGACTAGCGGCTATACGCAGTATTTT
TRBV2,.,TRBD1,15,TRBJ1-3,CASSEETGVGNTIYF,TGTGCCAGCAGTGAAGAGACAGGGGTTGGAAACACCATATATTTT
TRBV5-1,once,TRBD1,15,TRBJ2-2,CASSPGTANTGELFF,TGCGCCAGCAGCCCGGGGACAGCGAACACCGGGGAGCTGTTTTTT
TRBV7-3,.,TRBD2,15,TRBJ2-3,CASSLVAGVTDTQYF,TGTGCCAGCAGCTTAGTGGCGGGAGTGACAGATACGCAGTATTTT
TRBV12-3/TRBV12-4,.,TRBD2,12,TRBJ2-1,CASSPGTRGRFF,TGTGCCAGCAGTCCTGGGACTAGGGGTAGATTCTTC
TRBV19,few,.,14,TRBJ2-7,CASSIGGGTYEQYF,TGTGCCAGTAGTATAGGTGGCGGAACCTACGAGCAGTACTTC
TRBV5-1,.,TRBD1,16,TRBJ2-3,CASSWGPGQGTDTQYF,TGCGCCAGCAGCTGGGGACCGGGACAGGGGACAGATACGCAGTATTTT
TRBV4-2,.,.,14,TRBJ2-1,CASSQLATYNEQFF,TGTGCCAGCAGCCAACTGGCAACCTACAATGAGCAGTTCTTC
TRBV6-6,.,TRBD1,15,TRBJ2-7,CASSNTGTGDYEQYF,TGTGCCAGCAGTAATACCGGGACAGGGGATTACGAGCAGTACTTC
TRBV7-2,.,.,14,TRBJ2-1,CASSLYLRGDEQFF,TGTGCCAGCAGCTTATACCTTCGGGGAGATGAGCAGTTCTTC
TRBV27,.,TRBD1,13,TRBJ1-1,CASSLKTGDGAFF,TGTGCCAGCAGTCTCAAAACAGGGGATGGGGCTTTCTTT
TRBV7-3,.,.,13,TRBJ2-5,CASSLGELETQYF,TGTGCCAGCAGCTTAGGGGAGTTGGAGACCCAGTACTTC
TRBV5-4,.,TRBD2,13,TRBJ2-7,CASTMGGVYEQYF,TGTGCCAGCACCATGGGGGGGGTCTACGAGCAGTACTTC
TRBV18,.,TRBD1,16,TRBJ1-2,CASSPLQGADNYGYTF,TGTGCCAGCTCACCCTTACAGGGGGCTGATAACTATGGCTACACCTTC
TRBV3-1/TRBV3-2,.,TRBD1,14,TRBJ2-5,CASSQEGQGGTQYF,TGTGCCAGCAGCCAAGAGGGACAGGGTGGGACCCAGTACTTC
TRBV21-1,once,.,15,TRBJ2-4,CASNLGGAAKNIQYF,TGTGCCAGCAACCTAGGGGGGGCAGCCAAAAACATTCAGTACTTC
TRBV9,.,.,18,TRBJ2-1,CASSVSAATVSSYNEQFF,TGTGCCAGCAGCGTCTCTGCTGCGACTGTAAGCTCCTACAATGAGCAGTTCTTC
TRBV29-1,.,.,12,TRBJ1-1,CSVLGGDTEAFF,TGCAGCGTCCTCGGGGGGGACACTGAAGCTTTCTTT
TRBV5-4,.,TRBD1,16,TRBJ2-5,CASSSGQGLGQETQYF,TGTGCCAGCAGTTCCGGACAGGGCTTAGGGCAAGAGACCCAGTACTTC
TRBV27,.,.,14,TRBJ2-6,CASRARSGANVLTF,TGTGCCAGCAGAGCCCGCTCTGGGGCCAACGTCCTGACTTTC
TRBV28,.,TRBD1,14,TRBJ1-6,CASSSGQGNSPLHF,TGTGCCAGCAGTTCGGGACAGGGTAATTCACCCCTCCACTTT
TRBV7-6,.,.,16,TRBJ2-1,CASSLELGQAYNEQFF,TGTGCCAGCAGCTTAGAACTGGGACAAGCCTACAATGAGCAGTTCTTC
TRBV27,few,.,10,TRBJ1-5,CASSHRYQHF,TGTGCCAGCAGTCACCGGTACCAGCATTTT
TRBV19,.,TRBD1,17,TRBJ1-5,CASSISVAGGSNQPQHF,TGTGCCAGTAGTATTTCTGTGGCAGGGGGGAGCAATCAGCCCCAGCATTTT
TRBV27,.,TRBD1,13,TRBJ2-7,CASSFGQGYEQYF,TGTGCCAGCAGTTTCGGACAGGGCTACGAGCAGTACTTC
TRBV14,few,TRBD1,14,TRBJ2-7,CASSQFQGAYEQYF,TGTGCCAGCAGCCAATTCCAGGGGGCCTACGAGCAGTACTTC
TRBV28,.,TRBD2,21,TRBJ2-2,CASSLPDRDGRREGGTGELFF,TGTGCCAGCAGTTTGCCCGACAGGGACGGGAGGCGGGAGGGAGGCACCGGGGAGCTGTTTTTT
TRBV10-3,.,.,14,TRBJ2-7,CAISESEGIHEQYF,TGTGCCATCAGTGAGTCTGAGGGAATACACGAGCAGTACTTC
TRBV6-1,.,TRBD1,18,TRBJ1-4,CASSEFAGGKGTNEKLFF,TGTGCCAGCAGTGAATTTGCAGGGGGGAAAGGAACTAATGAAAAACTGTTTTTT
TRBV7-2,.,.,13,TRBJ2-1,CASTPDRVGEQFF,TGTGCCAGCACTCCGGATCGGGTGGGTGAGCAGTTCTTC
TRBV5-1,.,TRBD1,16,TRBJ2-1,CASSWGQGSSYNEQFF,TGCGCCAGCAGCTGGGGACAGGGGAGCTCCTACAATGAGCAGTTCTTC
TRBV27,.,.,15,TRBJ1-6,CASSLGPGGYSPLHF,TGTGCCAGCAGTTTGGGGCCGGGAGGATATTCACCCCTCCACTTT
TRBV19,.,TRBD1,14,TRBJ1-2,CASTADREIYGYTF,TGTGCCAGTACCGCCGACAGGGAAATCTATGGCTACACCTTC
TRBV3-1/TRBV3-2,.,TRBD1,16,TRBJ2-2,CASSYFGTANTGELFF,TGTGCCAGCAGCTACTTCGGGACAGCTAACACCGGGGAGCTGTTTTTT
TRBV7-2,.,.,13,TRBJ1-4,CASSGQRNEKLFF,TGTGCCAGCAGCGGACAGCGTAATGAAAAACTGTTTTTT
TRBV30,.,.,14,TRBJ1-4,CAWSVPGGREKLFF,TGTGCCTGGAGTGTACCGGGGGGACGGGAAAAACTGTTTTTT
TRBV12-3/TRBV12-4,.,.,13,TRBJ1-2,CASSFPGNYGYTF,TGTGCCAGCAGCTTCCCAGGGAACTATGGCTACACCTTC
TRBV9,.,.,15,TRBJ2-3,CASSRGTSHTDTQYF,TGTGCCAGCAGCCGCGGGACTTCTCACACAGATACGCAGTATTTT
TRBV5-1,.,TRBD2,13,TRBJ2-5,CASSISSGQTQYF,TGCGCCAGCAGCATCTCTAGCGGACAGACCCAGTACTTC
TRBV5-1,.,.,15,TRBJ2-1,CASSLDSAGGNEQFF,TGCGCCAGCAGCTTGGATTCGGCTGGGGGGAATGAGCAGTTCTTC
TRBV11-2,few,.,14,TRBJ1-6,CASSLGGRVPPLHF,TGTGCCAGCAGCTTAGGCGGCAGGGTGCCACCCCTCCACTTT
TRBV4-3,.,.,16,TRBJ2-7,CASSQDVGGGSYEQYF,TGCGCCAGCAGCCAAGATGTGGGGGGCGGGAGCTACGAGCAGTACTTC
TRBV6-5,.,TRBD1,15,TRBJ1-3,CASSQGVSSGNTIYF,TGTGCCAGCAGTCAGGGGGTATCTAGTGGAAACACCATATATTTT
TRBV28,.,.,16,TRBJ2-6,CASRSRLVSGANVLTF,TGTGCCAGCAGGTCGAGGTTGGTCTCTGGGGCCAACGTCCTGACTTTC
TRBV1,.,.,12,TRBJ1-4,CTNPRGDEKLFF,TGCACCAACCCCAGGGGGGATGAAAAACTGTTTTTT
TRBV7-9,once,.,16,TRBJ2-7,CASSARSAGVPYEQYF,TGTGCCAGCAGCGCCAGGTCTGCAGGGGTTCCCTACGAGCAGTACTTC
TRBV10-3,.,TRBD1,14,TRBJ2-2,CAIGQGPNTGELFF,TGTGCCATCGGACAGGGTCCCAACACCGGGGAGCTGTTTTTT
TRBV6-5,once,TRBD1,15,TRBJ1-1,CASTLGGSLNTEAFF,TGTGCCAGCACCCTAGGGGGCTCTCTGAACACTGAAGCTTTCTTT
TRBV11-2,.,TRBD2,18,TRBJ2-1,CASSLDLPGLAGYNEQFF,TGTGCCAGCAGCTTAGATCTTCCCGGACTAGCGGGTTACAATGAGCAGTTCTTC
TRBV7-9,.,TRBD1,17,TRBJ1-1,CASSLERGTGGKAEAFF,TGTGCCAGCAGCTTAGAGAGGGGGACAGGAGGTAAGGCTGAAGCTTTCTTT
TRBV4-3,few,.,15,TRBJ2-7,CASSSTRGGPYEQYF,TGCGCCAGCAGCTCGACACGGGGAGGTCCCTACGAGCAGTACTTC
TRBV7-7,.,.,15,TRBJ1-5,CASSFRERSNQPQHF,TGTGCCAGCAGCTTCAGGGAACGTAGCAATCAGCCCCAGCATTTT
TRBV19,few,.,19,TRBJ2-7,CASRRAGTPIRGGSYEQYF,TGTGCCAGTAGGCGAGCGGGGACACCTATACGGGGCGGCTCCTACGAGCAGTACTTC
TRBV3-1/TRBV3-2,.,.,14,TRBJ2-2,CATSTGGNTGELFF,TGTGCCACCTCGACAGGAGGGAACACCGGGGAGCTGTTTTTT
TRBV19,.,TRBD2,16,TRBJ2-3,CASSIGGVAWTDTQYF,TGTGCCAGTAGTATCGGGGGGGTAGCTTGGACAGATACGCAGTATTTT
TRBV24-1,.,TRBD1,14,TRBJ1-2,CATSDQTGVRGYTF,TGTGCCACCAGTGATCAAACAGGGGTCCGGGGCTACACCTTC